One and the same sample provided the 26 T cell receptor beta chains below, sequenced in a study of T cell clonotyping in hematopoietic cell transplantation. Sequenced by immunoSEQ multiplex PCR; TCRdb stores in-frame clones only, minus some. The sample records 10,000 to 15,000 clones, 75% to 95% being singletons. Specimen: peripheral blood mononuclear cells. The receptors here all came from a man younger than 40 in good health. Some clones in this sample may be carry-over from other donors' samples.

The gene calls are TRBV27 and TRBJ1-1; D perhaps matches TRBD1 (6 bases). Germline V gene data show CDR1 as MNHEY and CDR2 as SMNVEV (reference sequence). The CDR3 has 18 amino acids. V was pared by 6 bases and J by 0 bases, with 23 bases between. This CDR3 reads CASRNITGFFVMNTEAFF. In DNA, the CDR3 is TGTGCCAGCAGAAATATCACAGGGTTTTTTGTGATGAACACTGAAGCTTTCTTT.

This chain connects TRBV6-1 to TRBJ2-7, with TRBD2 as a possible D gene (6 bases). The V and J ends lost 5 bases and 11 bases respectively, with 16 bases between them. Germline V lookup: CDR1 MNHNS, CDR2 SASEGT. This CDR3 is built from 12 residues. CDR3 coding DNA: TGTGCCAGCAGTAGCCCCGGGGGTCGGGAGTACTTC. This translates into CASSSPGGREYF.

V is TRBV29-1 and J is TRBJ2-2; 9 positions match TRBD1. There are 13 residues in the CDR3. Trimming cost V 6 bases and J 6 bases; bases outside gene matches: 5. Germline CDR1 is SQVTM and CDR2 is ANQGSEA. Here the CDR3 reads CSVGQGGSGELFF. In DNA, the CDR3 is TGCAGCGTGGGACAGGGAGGGTCCGGGGAGCTGTTTTTT.

This chain joins TRBV30 and TRBJ2-1, with 7 bases matching TRBD2. The CDR3 length is 16 residues. Germline CDR1 GTSNPN, CDR2 SVGIG (reference sequence). J gave up 4 bases and V 0 bases, and 9 bases lay outside the gene matches. This CDR3 is CAWSVGAGVIYNEQFF. The CDR3 DNA reads TGTGCCTGGAGTGTAGGGGCGGGAGTCATTTACAATGAGCAGTTCTTC.

This rearrangement joins TRBV7-2 to TRBJ2-7, with D hard to call. Germline CDR1 reads SGHTA; CDR2 reads FQGNSA. Trimming took 5 bases from V and 4 from J, leaving 18 bases between them. There are 15 residues in the CDR3. The DNA of the CDR3 is TGTGCCAGCAGCCTACATTCATCTGACAAGTACGAGCAGTACTTC. Translation: CASSLHSSDKYEQYF.

The J gene is TRBJ2-1, the V gene TRBV4-1, with D perhaps given as TRBD1 or TRBD2 (5 bases each). The CDR3 totals 13 residues. Trimming cost V 8 bases and J 2 bases, with 10 bases left between them. The germline gives CDR1 MGHRA, CDR2 YSYEKL. The CDR3 spells CASGRDPYNEQFF. CDR3 nucleotides: TGCGCCAGCGGCAGGGACCCCTACAATGAGCAGTTCTTC.

J is TRBJ2-1 and V is TRBV5-5, with a tentative D call TRBD1 (6 bases). Per germline, CDR1 SGHKS and CDR2 YYEKEE (reference sequence). This CDR3 region has 15 residues. V was cut by 0 bases and J by 6 bases, with 13 bases left in between. CDR3 DNA sequence: TGTGCCAGCAGCTTGGAATACGGCAGGGGCAATGAGCAGTTCTTC. Translation: CASSLEYGRGNEQFF.

V is TRBV7-2 and J is TRBJ2-7; D not certain. Germline CDR1 SGHTA, CDR2 FQGNSA. The CDR3 spans 12 residues. Trimming shortened V by 5 bases and J by 1 base, and 6 bases separated the two germline ends. The CDR3 reads CASSPLSYEQYF. The CDR3 nucleotides read TGTGCCAGCAGCCCCCTGTCCTACGAGCAGTACTTC.

The chain uses TRBV4-2 and TRBJ2-7, with TRBD2 matching over 10 bases. The CDR3 consists of 15 residues. V shed 1 base, J shed 0 bases, and the junction held 0 bases outside the gene matches. Germline CDR1 is LGHNA and CDR2 is YNFKEQ. CDR3 protein: CASSQGLAGSYEQYF. CDR3 bases: TGTGCCAGCAGCCAAGGACTAGCGGGCTCCTACGAGCAGTACTTC.

This chain joins TRBV2 and TRBJ2-1, with a tentative D call TRBD2 (5 bases). The germline V gene has CDR1 SNHLY and CDR2 FYNNEI. V was cut by 7 bases and J by 5 bases, with 12 bases left in between. This CDR3 spans 13 amino acids. The CDR3 DNA is TGTGCCAGCAAACGGGATGGGGACAATGAGCAGTTCTTC. Its protein product is CASKRDGDNEQFF.

V and J are TRBV12-5 and TRBJ2-7; 7 bases are shared with TRBD1. The length of the CDR3 is 12 residues. The J segment lost 5 bases and the V segment lost 6 bases, leaving 4 bases of the junction unmatched. Germline V gene sequence: CDR1 LGHNT, CDR2 FRNRAP. The CDR3 reads CASGSTGNEQYF. The CDR3 nucleotides read TGTGCTAGTGGCTCGACAGGGAACGAGCAGTACTTC.

This clone occurred a few times. The chain combines TRBV7-2 with TRBJ2-7; D not resolved. This CDR3 region has 12 residues. The germline V gene has CDR1 SGHTA and CDR2 FQGNSA. V lost 1 base and J 5 bases, leaving 6 bases between the germline ends. As DNA, the CDR3 is TGTGCCAGCAGCTTAGATACCAACGAGCAGTACTTC. This encodes CASSLDTNEQYF.

CDR3 in amino acids: CASSLSSGYEQYF. For the CDR3, the DNA is TGCGCCAGCAGCCTATCGTCGGGCTACGAGCAGTACTTC. J is TRBJ2-7 and V is TRBV4-1, with D hard to call. Germline-derived CDR1 and CDR2 are MGHRA and YSYEKL. There are 13 residues in the CDR3. V shed 4 bases and J shed 3 bases, with 10 bases lying between them.

The chain couples TRBV6-6 to TRBJ1-2; TRBD1 might be the D (6 bases). CDR3 length equals 13 residues. Germline assignment: CDR1 MNHNY and CDR2 SVGAGI (reference sequence). V was pared by 6 bases and J by 0 bases, with 8 bases between. The CDR3 DNA reads as TGTGCCAGCAGCGACAGGACTAACTATGGCTACACCTTC. Translated: CASSDRTNYGYTF.

The gene calls are TRBV7-2 and TRBJ1-5; 7 bases are a match to TRBD1. This CDR3 comprises 16 residues. V lost 5 bases and J lost 0; bases outside the gene matches: 7. Germline CDR1 is SGHTA and CDR2 is FQGNSA. DNA of the CDR3: TGTGCCAGCAGCCTACAGGGGTACCTTAGCAATCAGCCCCAGCATTTT. Translating it yields CASSLQGYLSNQPQHF. The full variable domain, completed using reference TRBV7-2 and TRBJ1-5, is GAGVSQSPSNKVTEKGKDVELRCDPISGHTALYWYRQSLGQGLEFLIYFQGNSAPDKSGLPSDRFSAERTGGSVSTLTIQRTQQEDSAVYLCASSLQGYLSNQPQHFGDGTRLSIL.

The chain is built from TRBV7-8 and TRBJ1-6, with D possibly matching TRBD1 (5 bases). The CDR3 extends over 14 amino acids. Germline V gene lookup returns CDR1 SGHVS and CDR2 FQNEAQ. Trimming cost V 3 bases and J 6 bases, with 9 bases left between them. The CDR3 protein is CASSLGTGNSPLHF. The CDR3 region has the DNA TGTGCCAGCAGCTTGGGGACGGGTAATTCACCCCTCCACTTT.

About this clone: The junction shows a germline mismatch at one end, possibly a read error. The chain joins TRBV11-3 to TRBJ2-7; 7 bases map to TRBD2. The germline gives CDR1 SGHNT, CDR2 YENEEA. This CDR3 region has 15 residues. CDR3 sequence: CASRLGRTSSNEQYF. The DNA for the CDR3 is TGTGCCAGCAGATTAGGTCGGACTAGTTCAAACGAGCAGTACTTC. The full variable domain, rest sourced from reference TRBV11-3 and TRBJ2-7, is EAGVVQSPRYKIIEKKQPVAFWCNPISGHNTLYWYLQNLGQGPELLIRYENEEAVDDSQLPKDRFSAERLKGVDSTLKIQPAELGDSAVYLCASRLGRTSSNEQYFGPGTRLTVT.

V is TRBV27 and J is TRBJ2-7, with D possibly matching TRBD1 (6 bases). Per the germline V gene, CDR1 is MNHEY and CDR2 is SMNVEV (reference sequence). This CDR3 has 15 amino acids. The V end lost 5 bases, the J end lost 5 bases, and 19 bases lay between the germline ends. The CDR3 sequence is CASSTLDRLYDEQYF. In DNA form, the CDR3 reads TGTGCCAGCAGTACCCTGGACAGACTATACGACGAGCAGTACTTC.

The chain recombines TRBV25-1 with TRBJ2-6, with TRBD1 identical over 9 bases. CDR1 and CDR2 from the germline V gene are MGHDK and SYGVNS. After removal of 4 bases from V and 4 bases from J, the junction contained 11 bases not matched to a gene. The CDR3 length is 18 residues. The CDR3 loop is CASSGLSQGAQGANVLTF. DNA for the CDR3: TGTGCCAGCAGTGGTTTATCACAGGGGGCGCAAGGGGCCAACGTCCTGACTTTC.

In this sample, this clone turned up once. This chain connects TRBV6-5 to TRBJ2-7, with 9 bases aligning to TRBD1. V shed 6 bases, J shed 5 bases, and the junction held 8 bases outside the gene matches. Germline assignment: CDR1 MNHEY and CDR2 SVGAGI. This CDR3 region has 14 residues. For the CDR3, the DNA is TGTGCCAGCAGCCGCGGACAGGGGTACAACGAGCAGTACTTC. As protein: CASSRGQGYNEQYF.

CDR3 nucleotide sequence: TGTGCCAGCAGCGCGAAGGGGGGGTTAGGAAACACCATATATTTT. This gives the protein CASSAKGGLGNTIYF. The chain combines TRBV6-1 with TRBJ1-3; D might be TRBD1 (6 bases). Germline V lookup: CDR1 MNHNS, CDR2 SASEGT. Trimming removed 6 bases at V and 4 bases at J, with 16 bases between. The CDR3 consists of 15 residues.

The chain combines TRBV6-1 with TRBJ2-3; no clear D gene. Trimming removed 2 bases from V and 2 bases from J, with 14 bases in between. Germline V gene lookup returns CDR1 MNHNS and CDR2 SASEGT. This CDR3 has 16 residues. The CDR3 region is CASSEYAESTTDTQYF. CDR3 coding DNA: TGTGCCAGCAGTGAATATGCGGAGAGTACCACAGATACGCAGTATTTT.

The chain recombines TRBV6-1 with TRBJ2-7, with D unresolved. This CDR3 has 13 residues. Trimming cost V 6 bases and J 2 bases, with 11 bases left between them. Germline V gene data show CDR1 as MNHNS and CDR2 as SASEGT. The CDR3 loop reads CASSATDPYEQYF. The DNA for the CDR3 is TGTGCCAGCAGCGCTACCGACCCCTACGAGCAGTACTTC.

The rearrangement uses TRBV2 and TRBJ2-5, with unresolved D. The germline CDR1 and CDR2 sequences are SNHLY and FYNNEI. V was cut by 5 bases and J by 0 bases, with 10 bases left in between. The CDR3 spans 14 residues. The CDR3 nucleotides are TGTGCCAGCAGTTTATTAACAGACCAAGAGACCCAGTACTTC. It translates to CASSLLTDQETQYF.

The chain uses TRBV30 and TRBJ1-2, with 9 bases matching TRBD1. Trimming removed 2 bases from V and 5 bases from J; junction bases left unmatched: 3. The CDR3 contains 13 residues. Germline values: CDR1 GTSNPN, CDR2 SVGIG (reference sequence). CDR3 in amino acids: CAWSQGQGYGYTF. The CDR3 bases are TGTGCCTGGAGTCAGGGACAGGGATATGGCTACACCTTC.

This clone occurred once. The rearrangement links TRBV6-5 to TRBJ1-6; 7 nucleotides agree with TRBD1. This CDR3 spans 14 amino acids. CDR1 MNHEY and CDR2 SVGAGI come from the germline V gene. Trimming cost V 6 bases and J 9 bases; bases outside gene matches: 8. Written as DNA, the CDR3 is TGTGCCAGCAGGCCGGACAGGAGGAGTTCACCCCTCCACTTT. Encoded protein: CASRPDRRSSPLHF.